The entry below gives a single T cell receptor (beta chain) sequence along with its context. Its cognate antigen is unknown. These data originate in a study of TIL therapy for anti-PD-1-resistant metastatic lung cancer. Study as a whole: Patients had a median age of nearly 55 years (range 38-75). Study results and caveats: The cohort had more treatment-naive, never-smoker and oncogene-addicted patients than typical.

V lost 4 bases to trimming and J lost 4 bases; unmatched junction nucleotides: 2. The CDR3 spans 14 residues. Germline V gives CDR1 KGHSH, CDR2 LQKENI. Indicated time point: pre-treatment sample, taken before nivolumab and TIL therapy. The immunoSEQ assay was v3. Libraries were sequenced to 1.5 million to 2.5 million read pairs (survey) or roughly 5-6.5 million (deep). TCRdb's copy holds only in-frame clones and misses some; the assay was immunoSEQ multiplex PCR. Of tens of thousands of clones listed, around 85% are singletons. Sequenced here: blood, sampled at baseline. The chain has TRBV18 and TRBJ2-2, with 8 bases that match TRBD2. The TCR originated in a person between 25 and 80 years old with non-small cell lung cancer. CDR3 sequence: CASSLAGPTGELFF. CDR3 nucleotides: TGTGCCAGCTCACTAGCGGGACCCACCGGGGAGCTGTTTTTT.